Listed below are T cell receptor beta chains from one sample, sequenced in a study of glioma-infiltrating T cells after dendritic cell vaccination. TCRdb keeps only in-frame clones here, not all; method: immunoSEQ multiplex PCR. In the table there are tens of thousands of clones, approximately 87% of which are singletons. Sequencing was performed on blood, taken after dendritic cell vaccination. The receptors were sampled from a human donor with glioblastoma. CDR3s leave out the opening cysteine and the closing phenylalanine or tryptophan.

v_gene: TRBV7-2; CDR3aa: ASSPYMSSYNEQF
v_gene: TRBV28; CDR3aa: ASRPPGMPPLH
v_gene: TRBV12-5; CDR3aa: ASALWLQGTGELF
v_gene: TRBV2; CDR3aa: ASSPPGGTEAF
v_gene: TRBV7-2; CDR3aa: ASSPDSTRNYGYT
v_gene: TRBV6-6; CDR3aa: ASSPFDQPQH
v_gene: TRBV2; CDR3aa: ASSEVGLAGTPGYEQY
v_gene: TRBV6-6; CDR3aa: ASRGIAGRQETQY
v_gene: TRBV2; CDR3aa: ASSERGLVETQY
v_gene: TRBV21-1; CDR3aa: ASTPWEAGRALGSPLH
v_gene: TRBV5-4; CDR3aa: ASSRKQIHTEAF
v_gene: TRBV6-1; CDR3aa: ASSEKGQEGGFYGNTIY
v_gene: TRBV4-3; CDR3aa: ASSQRLGRFNQPQH
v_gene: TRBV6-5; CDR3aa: ASKTAGVTDTQY
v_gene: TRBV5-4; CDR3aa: ASSQGTSGGLSTDTQY
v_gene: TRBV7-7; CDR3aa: ASSLWDRGSTGELF
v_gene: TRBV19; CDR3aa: ASTLGLAGGLNEQF
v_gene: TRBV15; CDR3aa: ATSRDPTGYNSPLH
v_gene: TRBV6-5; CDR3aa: ASSYSTDLAYEQY
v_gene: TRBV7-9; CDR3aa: ASSQEQETQY
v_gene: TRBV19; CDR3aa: ASSAGGAGSYEQY
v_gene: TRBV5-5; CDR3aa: ASSLWRTYNEQF
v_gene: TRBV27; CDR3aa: ASSWGTSGDNEQF
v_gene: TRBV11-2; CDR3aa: ASSLNPGGGSYNSPLH
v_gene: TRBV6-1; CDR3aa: ASSEDGSSGNTIY
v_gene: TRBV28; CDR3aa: ASIGEWNTEAF
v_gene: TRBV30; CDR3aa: AWNRGLGGSPLH
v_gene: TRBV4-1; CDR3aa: ASSQSGATNTGELF
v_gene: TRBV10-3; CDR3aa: AISEGQASYGYT
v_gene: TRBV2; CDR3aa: AGGTDLSGNTIY
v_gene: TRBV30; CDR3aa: AWSVLKYEQY
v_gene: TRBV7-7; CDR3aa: ASSLGMGGEQY
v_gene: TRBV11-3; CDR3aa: ASSFETVGDTIY
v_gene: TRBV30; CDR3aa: AWSKKTTSTDTQY
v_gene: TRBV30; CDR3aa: AWRAGRGRGYYNEQF
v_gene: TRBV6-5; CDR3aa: ASSSPRGEETQY
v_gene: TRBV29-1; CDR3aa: SVVLRTSGVRNEQF
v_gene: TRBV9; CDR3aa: ASSVATGGGGWKNEQY
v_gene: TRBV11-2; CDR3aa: ASSLEVRGLLYEQY
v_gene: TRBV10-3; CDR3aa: AIRPGGTDTQY